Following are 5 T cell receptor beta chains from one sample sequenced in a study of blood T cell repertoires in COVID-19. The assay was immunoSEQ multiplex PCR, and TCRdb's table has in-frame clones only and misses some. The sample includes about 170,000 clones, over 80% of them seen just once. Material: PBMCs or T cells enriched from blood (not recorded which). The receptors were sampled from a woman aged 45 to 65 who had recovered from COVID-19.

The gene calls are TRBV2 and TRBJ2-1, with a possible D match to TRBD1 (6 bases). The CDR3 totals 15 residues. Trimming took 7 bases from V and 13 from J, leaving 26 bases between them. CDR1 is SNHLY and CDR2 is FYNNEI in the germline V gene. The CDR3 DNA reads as TGTGCCAGCAACTCACAGGGTTCGGGCGCCAACGACCAGTTCTTC. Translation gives CASNSQGSGANDQFF.

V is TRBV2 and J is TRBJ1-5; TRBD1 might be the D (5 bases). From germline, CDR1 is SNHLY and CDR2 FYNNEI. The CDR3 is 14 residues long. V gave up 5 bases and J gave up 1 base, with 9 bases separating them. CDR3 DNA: TGTGCCAGCAGTCCGGACACAAGCAATCAGCCCCAGCATTTT. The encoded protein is CASSPDTSNQPQHF.

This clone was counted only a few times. For the CDR3, the DNA is TGTGCCAGCAGCTTGGGCAGGGGGAGGCTCGGGGAGCTGTTTTTT. Translating gives CASSLGRGRLGELFF. This rearrangement joins TRBV5-6 to TRBJ2-2; TRBD1 might be the D (7 bases). CDR1 is SGHDT, CDR2 YYEEEE, per germline. The CDR3 length is 15 residues. Trimming left V 0 bases short and J 7 bases short, with 13 bases between.

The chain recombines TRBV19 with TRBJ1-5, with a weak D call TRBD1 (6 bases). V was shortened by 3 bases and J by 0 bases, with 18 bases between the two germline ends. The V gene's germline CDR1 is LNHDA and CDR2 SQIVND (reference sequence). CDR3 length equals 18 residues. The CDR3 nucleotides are TGTGCCAGTAGTATCTCGAACAGGGCTCTGCTTAGCAATCAGCCCCAGCATTTT. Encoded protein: CASSISNRALLSNQPQHF.

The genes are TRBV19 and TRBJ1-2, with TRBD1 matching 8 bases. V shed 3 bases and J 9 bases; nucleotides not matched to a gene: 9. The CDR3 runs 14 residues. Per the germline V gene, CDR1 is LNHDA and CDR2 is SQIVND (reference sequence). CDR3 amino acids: CASSMSPTGDSYTF. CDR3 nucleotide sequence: TGTGCCAGTAGTATGTCTCCGACAGGGGACAGCTACACCTTC.